These 11 T cell receptor beta chains were all obtained from the same sample, sequenced in a study of PD-L1 blockade in urothelial cancer. Time point reported: pretreatment peripheral blood. Repertoires were generated with immunoSEQ multiplex PCR, while TCRdb's copy carries only in-frame clones and drops some. The sample includes roughly 40,000 clones, approximately 91% of them seen just once. Specimen: PBMCs, collected around atezolizumab (anti-PD-L1) treatment. These receptors originate from a woman in her sixties or seventies with urothelial cancer.

The rearrangement joins TRBV5-6 to TRBJ1-3, with 7 bases matching TRBD1. Germline V gives CDR1 SGHDT, CDR2 YYEEEE. The length of the CDR3 is 15 residues. V trimming: 5 bases; J trimming: 13 bases; junction bases outside the gene matches: 18. The CDR3 DNA reads as TGTGCCAGCAGGGAGCAAGGGACAGCCCAGGCTAAAATATATTTT. It is translated as CASREQGTAQAKIYF.

This clone has just one count. The CDR3, as DNA: TGCGCCAGCAACCAATTGTGGGGGCCGGCTCCTAGCACAGATACGCAGTATTTT. As protein: CASNQLWGPAPSTDTQYF. This chain links TRBV23-1 with TRBJ2-3; TRBD1 might be the D (6 bases). TRBV23-1 is classed as an ORF, of uncertain function. The CDR3 runs to 18 residues. Trimming pared 7 bases from V and 0 bases from J, leaving 23 bases between.

This clone was counted a single time. The chain joins TRBV28 to TRBJ2-7; 12 bases fit TRBD2. Germline lookup yields CDR1 MDHEN and CDR2 SYDVKM. The CDR3 runs to 15 residues. The J segment lost 4 bases and the V segment lost 7 bases, leaving 8 bases of the junction unmatched. CDR3 in amino acids: CASTSGRVVGYEQYF. The DNA of the CDR3 is TGTGCCAGCACTAGCGGGAGGGTGGTAGGATACGAGCAGTACTTC.

V and J are TRBV19 and TRBJ2-5; 9 positions match TRBD1. With V trimmed by 4 bases and J by 1 base, 7 bases remained unmatched. Germline lookup yields CDR1 LNHDA and CDR2 SQIVND (reference sequence). CDR3 length: 16 amino acids. The CDR3 DNA reads TGTGCCAGTAGTAACGGACAGGGGAGGGCCCAAGAGACCCAGTACTTC. The encoded protein is CASSNGQGRAQETQYF.

This clone was picked up a small number of times. J is TRBJ2-7 and V is TRBV5-7, with 11 bases that match TRBD2. TRBV5-7 is recorded as an ORF, its role being uncertain. V shed 3 bases and J 2 bases; nucleotides not matched to a gene: 4. CDR3 length: 15 amino acids. The CDR3 region has the DNA TGTGCCAGCAGCTCGTCTAGCGGGAGGACCTACGAGCAGTACTTC. Translated: CASSSSSGRTYEQYF.

CDR3 sequence reads: CASSFGTSGRDEQFF. Here the CDR3 DNA reads TGTGCCAGCAGCTTCGGGACTAGCGGGAGGGATGAGCAGTTCTTC. The V gene is TRBV11-3, the J gene TRBJ2-1; 16 nucleotides align to TRBD2. Germline V lookup: CDR1 SGHNT, CDR2 YENEEA. V was clipped by 3 bases and J by 8 bases; unmatched bases: 1. The CDR3 runs 15 residues.

J is TRBJ1-1 and V is TRBV7-6; a weak D match, TRBD1 (6 bases). The CDR3 is 14 amino acids. CDR1 and CDR2 from the germline V gene are SGHVS and FNYEAQ. V lost 3 bases and J lost 0, with 8 bases in between. The CDR3 region has the DNA TGTGCCAGCAGCTTTCAGGGGATGAACACTGAAGCTTTCTTT. This encodes CASSFQGMNTEAFF.

This clone was picked up one time. The V and J genes are TRBV28 and TRBJ2-2, with 11 bases fitting TRBD2. Germline V gene lookup returns CDR1 MDHEN and CDR2 SYDVKM. The V and J ends lost 4 bases and 0 bases, in that order; junction bases with no gene match: 1. The length of the CDR3 is 16 residues. CDR3 sequence reads: CASSYSGRANTGELFF. The CDR3 DNA is TGTGCCAGCAGTTATAGCGGGAGGGCGAACACCGGGGAGCTGTTTTTT.

The chain has TRBV5-6 and TRBJ2-2; 7 bases are a match to TRBD1. Unmatched junction bases numbered 3, after V lost 4 bases and J lost 6 bases. The CDR3 consists of 13 residues. Per the germline V gene, CDR1 is SGHDT and CDR2 is YYEEEE. CDR3 residues: CASSPTGSGELFF. CDR3 DNA: TGTGCCAGCAGCCCGACAGGGTCCGGGGAGCTGTTTTTT.

This chain uses TRBV27 with TRBJ2-1; 12 nucleotides align to TRBD2. Looked up from germline, CDR1 is MNHEY and CDR2 is SMNVEV (reference sequence). The CDR3 is 14 amino acids. V shed 3 bases and J 10 bases; nucleotides not matched to a gene: 4. CDR3: CASSLLAGGSEQFF. The CDR3 DNA is TGTGCCAGCAGTTTGCTAGCGGGAGGGAGCGAGCAGTTCTTC.

This clone showed up just once. The rearrangement joins TRBV27 to TRBJ2-5; tentatively, D is TRBD2 (5 bases). The V end lost 3 bases, the J end lost 0 bases, and 8 bases lay between the germline ends. This CDR3 has 14 residues. The germline CDR1 and CDR2 sequences are MNHEY and SMNVEV (reference sequence). The CDR3 DNA is TGTGCCAGCAGTTTTCAGCGGTACCAAGAGACCCAGTACTTC. This sequence encodes CASSFQRYQETQYF.